Listed below are T cell receptor beta chains from one sample, sequenced in a study of PD-L1 blockade in urothelial cancer. Data came from immunoSEQ multiplex PCR; TCRdb stores just in-frame clones and leaves some out. The table includes approximately 25,000 clones, around 82% detected once. The specimen comprised PBMCs, sampled around atezolizumab (anti-PD-L1) treatment. The receptors derive from a man between 65 and 79 years old with urothelial cancer. The CDR3 runs from the conserved cysteine through the conserved F or W. The order of the fields is D gene, V gene, CDR3 protein. The D gene is left open where the match is weak.

>TRBD1|TRBV29-1
CSVDGQGGNTDTQYF
>-|TRBV7-9
CASSLSLEGTEAFF
>TRBD1|TRBV7-2
CASSGDRVDEQYF
>TRBD2|TRBV6-1
CASSENLAGVGDTQYF
>TRBD1|TRBV7-2
CASSLDGQGAATDTQYF
>-|TRBV7-9
CASSLDTISPLHF
>-|TRBV11-3
CASSSSGEQFF
>TRBD1|TRBV29-1
CSVLGVPGQFPNEKLFF
>-|TRBV19
CASGSLIGNQPQHF
>-|TRBV5-1
CASSPRQGAGLAQYF
>-|TRBV6-6
CASSPRQHYSGNTIYF
>TRBD2|TRBV6-4
CASSIGLAGDTQYF
>-|TRBV7-6
CASSLTDLTNEKLFF
>-|TRBV4-1
CASSQNRITRRHNEQFF
>-|TRBV2
CASIQADYSDTQYF
>TRBD1|TRBV6-5
CASSYTPGTGGNTIYF
>-|TRBV4-2
CASSQVFAGIPEAFF
>-|TRBV7-3
CASSLNGRTDTQYF
>TRBD1|TRBV9
CASSVYPPGQGPGGYTF
>TRBD2|TRBV6-5
CASSYSTRGSTYEQYF
>-|TRBV5-1
CASSLGLTGVGETQYF
>TRBD2|TRBV5-1
CASSLGGGTYNEQFF
>TRBD2|TRBV6-1
CASRTAGSGTGELFF
>TRBD1|TRBV5-4
CASSTRTGGYNEQFF
>-|TRBV20-1
CSATYNYGYTF
>TRBD1|TRBV4-1
CASSQDDRTGLVSGNTIYF
>TRBD1|TRBV28
CASSFTGQPYEQYF
>-|TRBV18
CASSPNQGENTEAFF
>TRBD2|TRBV11-2
CASSPSQRGVQNEQFF
>-|TRBV7-8
CASSALWDTPTDTQYF
>-|TRBV30
CALRQAGNTEAFF
>-|TRBV6-1
CASSEMAGEQFF
>-|TRBV7-6
CASSLVLRGPEGELFF
>TRBD2|TRBV4-2
CASSQEGGYSYEQYF
>-|TRBV28
CASSDHNSTGANVLTF
>-|TRBV21-1
CANRPDRGYSNTGELFF
>-|TRBV27
CASSPLFSGNTIYF
>TRBD1|TRBV7-8
CASSERRGRPNQPQHF
>-|TRBV6-6
CASRDEGTEAFF
>TRBD1|TRBV4-1
CASSPNTGAYGYTF
>TRBD1|TRBV18
CASSQGQGSYGYTF
>TRBD2|TRBV7-3
CASSLKGTSSYNEQFF
>-|TRBV7-6
CASSLAEEETQYF
>TRBD1|TRBV5-4
CASSLQGASTDTQYF
>TRBD1|TRBV28
CASSPPSGQGSYEQYF
>TRBD2|TRBV9
CASSVDPPGRLNTGELFF
>-|TRBV19
CASSMLRESYGYTF
>-|TRBV6-1
CASGPTGKDTQYF
>TRBD1|TRBV6-4
CASSEGQGANEQFF
>TRBD2|TRBV29-1
CSVGESLAGEQYF